The 27 T cell receptor beta chains below all came from one sample that was sequenced in a study of blood T cells in healthy people across ages. Using a J-beta primer mix together with a sample-barcoded 5' primer, a second PCR was run for about 6 to 12 cycles. MiXCR was run by TCRdb on the 5' RACE reads, yielding one entry per CDR3 protein. The sample shows about 830,000 distinct CDR3 sequences, 58% of them seen only once. Sequencing was carried out using blood. Source of these receptors: a man in his thirties or forties in good health.

The chain carries TRBV30 and TRBJ2-2, with TRBD2 matching over 8 bases. Germline CDR1 GTSNPN, CDR2 SVGIG (reference sequence). The CDR3 contains 13 residues. Unmatched junction bases numbered 5, after V lost 7 bases and J lost 4 bases. As DNA, the CDR3 is TGTGCCTATAGTAGCGGGGCCACCGGGGAGCTGTTTTTT. Translating gives CAYSSGATGELFF.

This clonotype showed up just a few times. V usage is TRBV15 and J usage is TRBJ2-5, with TRBD2 matching over 8 bases. V shed 0 bases, J shed 1 base, and the junction held 7 bases outside the gene matches. The CDR3 covers 17 residues. Germline CDR1 and CDR2: LNHNV and YYDKDF (reference sequence). CDR3: CATSREGALAAQETQYF. Here the CDR3 DNA reads TGTGCCACCAGCAGAGAAGGGGCACTAGCGGCCCAAGAGACCCAGTACTTC.

A remark on this clonotype: Compared with germline, one end of the junction differs, possibly owing to a read error. The chain carries TRBV5-1 and TRBJ1-2; D gene ambiguous. Looked up from germline, CDR1 is SGHRS and CDR2 is YFSETQ. The CDR3 covers 14 residues. The CDR3: CASRSTAENFGYTF. The CDR3 DNA reads TGCGCCAGCAGGTCGACTGCGGAGAACTTTGGCTACACCTTC.

The gene calls are TRBV4-1 and TRBJ2-1, with TRBD2 matching 8 bases. V lost 0 bases to trimming and J lost 7 bases; unmatched junction nucleotides: 5. Looked up from germline, CDR1 is MGHRA and CDR2 is YSYEKL. This CDR3 has 15 residues. The CDR3 region has the DNA TGCGCCAGCAGCCAAGATTACGGGGGGGCTAATGAGCAGTTCTTC. Its protein is CASSQDYGGANEQFF.

Comment on this clonotype: A junction end diverges from the germline sequence, so it may reflect a read error. The gene calls are TRBV28 and TRBJ2-5; D gene uncertain. CDR1 MDHEN and CDR2 SYDVKM come from the germline V gene. This CDR3 is built from 15 residues. CDR3 loop: CASSLGVSSQETQYF. For the CDR3, the DNA is TGTGCCAGCAGTTTGGGTGTCTCAAGCCAAGAGACCCAGTACTTT.

The V gene is TRBV10-2, the J gene TRBJ2-4; TRBD2 aligns across 11 bases. The tail of the sequence fits TRBJ2-7 better, so the J call may be wrong. Germline CDR1 and CDR2: WSHSY and SAAADI. The CDR3 length is 15 residues. The CDR3 region has the DNA TGCGCCAGCAGCCTCACTAGCGGGAGACAATACGAGCAGTACTTC. Amino acid sequence: CASSLTSGRQYEQYF.

This rearrangement joins TRBV7-9 to TRBJ1-2; the D gene is possibly TRBD1 (5 bases). The V gene's germline CDR1 is SEHNR and CDR2 FQNEAQ (reference sequence). V dropped 4 bases and J dropped 5 bases, with 17 bases sitting between them. The CDR3 is 15 amino acids. The DNA of the CDR3 is TGTGCCAGCAGCTACAATGACGGGGGAGCTTATGGCTACACCTTC. Amino acid sequence: CASSYNDGGAYGYTF.

The chain joins TRBV28 to TRBJ1-5; D remains unclear. This CDR3 is 17 amino acids long. Germline V gene sequence: CDR1 MDHEN, CDR2 SYDVKM. Trimming pared 4 bases from V and 0 bases from J, leaving 16 bases between. The CDR3: CASSSDGGSYSNQPQHF. CDR3 nucleotides: TGTGCCAGCAGTTCCGACGGCGGCTCTTATAGCAATCAGCCCCAGCATTTT.

The CDR3 DNA is TGTGCCATCAGCTACTCACAGGGGGCAGAGACCCAGTACTTC. Encoded protein: CAISYSQGAETQYF. This chain joins TRBV10-3 and TRBJ2-5; 9 positions agree with TRBD1. J was trimmed by 4 bases and V by 6 bases; bases with no gene match: 6. Germline V gene lookup returns CDR1 ENHRY and CDR2 SYGVKD. The CDR3 spans 14 residues.

The chain links TRBV20-1 to TRBJ1-2; 9 bases match TRBD1. Per the germline V gene, CDR1 is DFQATT and CDR2 is SNEGSKA (reference sequence). V was clipped by 2 bases and J by 6 bases; unmatched bases: 13. CDR3 length: 16 residues. The CDR3 region has the DNA TGCAGTGCTAGACCGGGGCGACAGGGGGTGACGGATGGCTACACCTTC. Protein sequence: CSARPGRQGVTDGYTF.

V usage is TRBV27 and J usage is TRBJ2-5; TRBD1 or TRBD2 may be the D gene (5 bases each). This CDR3 spans 16 amino acids. Deletions cut 5 bases from V and 5 bases from J, with 21 bases between. Germline V gene sequence: CDR1 MNHEY, CDR2 SMNVEV (reference sequence). The CDR3 spells CASSPGTDTLGETQYF. DNA of the CDR3: TGTGCCAGCAGTCCCGGGACCGATACCTTAGGCGAGACCCAGTACTTC.

The gene calls are TRBV20-1 and TRBJ2-1; perhaps D is TRBD1 or TRBD2 (5 bases each). Germline CDR1 and CDR2: DFQATT and SNEGSKA (reference sequence). Trimming stripped 6 bases from V and 8 bases from J, with 17 bases between. The CDR3 is 13 amino acids. The CDR3, as DNA: TGCAGTGCCGGCCGGGACCGCGGCCATGAGCAGTTCTTC. It specifies CSAGRDRGHEQFF.

The CDR3 spells CASSESGVYGYTF. CDR3 DNA sequence: TGTGCCAGCAGTGAGTCAGGCGTCTATGGCTACACCTTC. This rearrangement joins TRBV6-1 to TRBJ1-2; D unclear. The CDR3 has 13 residues. Germline V gene data show CDR1 as MNHNS and CDR2 as SASEGT. V was clipped by 3 bases and J by 4 bases, with 9 bases between them.

This clonotype was detected only once. The gene calls are TRBV4-1 and TRBJ2-1; TRBD2 agrees at 9 bases. The germline V gene encodes CDR1 MGHRA and CDR2 YSYEKL. After removal of 0 bases from V and 8 bases from J, the junction contained 8 bases not matched to a gene. There are 16 residues in the CDR3. The DNA for the CDR3 is TGCGCCAGCAGCCAAGATCTCGCGGGAGGGGGGGATGAGCAGTTCTTC. Residues: CASSQDLAGGGDEQFF.

This chain uses TRBV7-2 with TRBJ2-6; D possibly corresponds to TRBD1 (6 bases). CDR1 SGHTA and CDR2 FQGNSA come from the germline V gene. The CDR3 totals 14 residues. Trimming cost V 7 bases and J 4 bases, with 11 bases left between them. The CDR3 region has the DNA TGTGCCAGCACCCAAAGGGGGGGGGCCAACGTCCTGACTTTC. Protein sequence: CASTQRGGANVLTF. The entire variable domain, with the rest obtained from reference TRBV7-2 and TRBJ2-6, is as follows: GAGVSQSPSNKVTEKGKDVELRCDPISGHTALYWYRQSLGQGLEFLIYFQGNSAPDKSGLPSDRFSAERTGGSVSTLTIQRTQQEDSAVYLCASTQRGGANVLTFGAGSRLTVL.

The J gene is TRBJ2-5, the V gene TRBV7-2, with D possibly matching TRBD1 (7 bases). CDR1 is SGHTA, CDR2 FQGNSA, per germline. V shed 5 bases and J shed 2 bases, with 15 bases lying between them. CDR3 size: 15 residues. The CDR3 loop is CASSPGAGQQETQYF. The CDR3 DNA follows: TGTGCCAGCAGCCCGGGGGCGGGACAGCAAGAGACCCAGTACTTC. The whole variable domain, remainder taken from reference TRBV7-2 and TRBJ2-5, is GAGVSQSPSNKVTEKGKDVELRCDPISGHTALYWYRQSLGQGLEFLIYFQGNSAPDKSGLPSDRFSAERTGGSVSTLTIQRTQQEDSAVYLCASSPGAGQQETQYFGPGTRLLVL.

This sequence joins TRBV4-3 and TRBJ2-7; no reliable D call. The germline V gene encodes CDR1 LGHNA and CDR2 YSLEER. The CDR3 spans 14 residues. Trimming removed 1 base at V and 2 bases at J, with 9 bases between. In DNA form, the CDR3 reads TGCGCCAGCAGCCAAGCGCCAGTGGCCTACGAGCAGTACTTC. As protein: CASSQAPVAYEQYF.

The gene calls are TRBV19 and TRBJ2-1; D call uncertain. Per germline, CDR1 LNHDA and CDR2 SQIVND (reference sequence). The length of the CDR3 is 15 residues. V lost 1 base and J 3 bases, leaving 10 bases between the germline ends. The CDR3 DNA reads as TGTGCCAGTAGTATAGTTCGGACGGTCTACAATGAGCAGTTCTTC. Protein: CASSIVRTVYNEQFF. The whole variable domain, remainder taken from reference TRBV19 and TRBJ2-1, is DGGITQSPKYLFRKEGQNVTLSCEQNLNHDAMYWYRQDPGQGLRLIYYSQIVNDFQKGDIAEGYSVSREKKESFPLTVTSAQKNPTAFYLCASSIVRTVYNEQFFGPGTRLTVL.

This clonotype was picked up a small number of times. This chain joins TRBV27 and TRBJ2-3, with D uncertain. The CDR3 has 15 residues. Germline CDR1 reads MNHEY; CDR2 reads SMNVEV (reference sequence). Deletions cut 3 bases from V and 2 bases from J, with 12 bases between. The CDR3: CASSLAAGNTDTQYF. CDR3 nucleotides: TGTGCCAGCAGTTTGGCGGCAGGCAACACAGATACGCAGTATTTT.

The rearrangement links TRBV30 to TRBJ2-1; no clear D gene. The ends were cut back, 1 base at V and 6 bases at J, with 10 bases in the middle. Germline CDR1 GTSNPN, CDR2 SVGIG (reference sequence). This CDR3 has 13 residues. The CDR3 coding sequence is TGTGCCTGGAGTGCGGGCGGCCCCAATGAGCAGTTCTTC. Protein sequence: CAWSAGGPNEQFF.

This chain connects TRBV20-1 to TRBJ2-7, with D hard to call. This CDR3 spans 14 amino acids. Germline lookup yields CDR1 DFQATT and CDR2 SNEGSKA (reference sequence). Trimming removed 3 bases from V and 0 bases from J, with 12 bases in between. The CDR3 DNA reads TGCAGTGCTAGTGACGCGAGGAGCTCCTACGAGCAGTACTTC. Translating it yields CSASDARSSYEQYF.

This clonotype was seen a few times. The rearrangement uses TRBV20-1 and TRBJ2-7; TRBD2 matches 11 bases. The CDR3 is 14 amino acids. With V trimmed by 3 bases and J by 3 bases, 4 bases remained unmatched. CDR1 is DFQATT and CDR2 is SNEGSKA in the germline V gene (reference sequence). CDR3 amino acids: CSARRGLAVYEQYF. DNA for the CDR3: TGCAGTGCTAGGAGGGGACTAGCGGTCTACGAGCAGTACTTC.

V is TRBV19 and J is TRBJ1-5; D gene unclear. CDR1 and CDR2 (germline): LNHDA, SQIVND (reference sequence). Deletions cut 6 bases from V and 7 bases from J, with 16 bases between. The CDR3 is 14 amino acids. CDR3 loop: CASSQSGKRQPQHF. CDR3 in DNA: TGTGCCAGTAGCCAATCGGGGAAACGCCAGCCCCAGCATTTT.

The chain uses TRBV7-9 and TRBJ2-1, with TRBD2 matching over 7 bases. CDR1 SEHNR and CDR2 FQNEAQ come from the germline V gene (reference sequence). This CDR3 region has 14 residues. After removal of 11 bases from V and 3 bases from J, the junction contained 10 bases not matched to a gene. Here the CDR3 reads CAAIGRGNYNEQFF. DNA of the CDR3: TGTGCCGCAATAGGGCGGGGGAACTACAATGAGCAGTTCTTC. The complete variable domain, with remaining parts taken from reference TRBV7-9 and TRBJ2-1, reads DTGVSQNPRHKITKRGQNVTFRCDPISEHNRLYWYRQTLGQGPEFLTYFQNEAQLEKSRLLSDRFSAERPKGSFSTLEIQRTEQGDSAMYLCAAIGRGNYNEQFFGPGTRLTVL.

The chain recombines TRBV20-1 with TRBJ2-7, with TRBD2 matching over 9 bases. Germline trimming cut 5 bases from V and 3 bases from J; bases unmatched to any gene: 11. CDR3 length: 15 residues. The germline V gene has CDR1 DFQATT and CDR2 SNEGSKA (reference sequence). The CDR3 DNA reads as TGCAGTGCTGTAAGCGGGCTAGCGGGATTCTACGAGCAGTACTTC. Its translation: CSAVSGLAGFYEQYF.

This chain joins TRBV7-9 and TRBJ2-1, with D possibly being TRBD2 (5 bases). There are 12 residues in the CDR3. V lost 6 bases to trimming and J lost 7 bases, with 10 bases between them. CDR1 SEHNR and CDR2 FQNEAQ come from the germline V gene (reference sequence). The CDR3 reads CASSYLANEQFF. In DNA, the CDR3 is TGTGCCAGCAGTTACCTAGCAAATGAGCAGTTCTTC.

The chain is built from TRBV14 and TRBJ2-3; no clear D gene. The CDR3 has 14 residues. The germline V gene encodes CDR1 SGHDN and CDR2 FVKESK. V lost 0 bases and J lost 4, with 8 bases in between. CDR3 DNA sequence: TGTGCCAGCAGCCAAGACTGGGGATCAGATACGCAGTATTTT. It encodes CASSQDWGSDTQYF.